These 12 T cell receptor beta chains share one sample of origin, sequenced in a study of response to subunit inactivated influenza vaccine. TCRdb ran MiXCR on the RT-PCR reads and lists one entry per CDR3 protein. The sample includes 500,000 or so distinct CDR3 sequences, approximately 17% of them seen just once. The specimen comprised CD4+ T cells sorted from PBMCs, sampled roughly 24 months after vaccination. These TCRs come from a man aged 50 to 75 who received an inactivated influenza vaccine.

This clonotype was seen a few times. V usage is TRBV12-3 or TRBV12-4 and J usage is TRBJ2-2; TRBD2 aligns across 7 bases. This CDR3 is built from 15 residues. V gave up 7 bases and J gave up 1 base; unmatched junction bases: 6. CDR3 region: CASNNGGGNTGELFF. For the CDR3, the DNA is TGTGCCAGCAATAATGGCGGGGGGAACACCGGGGAGCTGTTTTTT.

This chain links TRBV4-3 with TRBJ1-4; D call uncertain. CDR1 and CDR2 from the germline V gene are LGHNA and YSLEER. V was trimmed by 0 bases and J by 0 bases, leaving 5 bases between them. The CDR3 consists of 15 residues. The DNA for the CDR3 is TGCGCCAGCAGCCAAGATCCTGCAACTAATGAAAAACTGTTTTTT. It is translated as CASSQDPATNEKLFF.

In this sample, this clonotype turned up many times. The chain couples TRBV28 to TRBJ2-2, with TRBD2 matching over 10 bases. CDR3 size: 20 residues. The germline V gene has CDR1 MDHEN and CDR2 SYDVKM. J gave up 4 bases and V 6 bases, and 20 bases lay outside the gene matches. This chain's CDR3 is CASSLLTGLADPIGTGELFF. The CDR3 DNA follows: TGTGCCAGCAGCCTATTAACAGGACTAGCGGATCCTATTGGCACCGGGGAGCTGTTTTTT.

The V gene is TRBV5-1, the J gene TRBJ1-4; D remains ambiguous. The CDR3 length is 14 residues. V lost 0 bases and J 2 bases, leaving 5 bases between the germline ends. CDR1 and CDR2 (germline): SGHRS, YFSETQ. In DNA form, the CDR3 reads TGCGCCAGCAGCTTGGTTGGTACTAATGAAAAACTGTTTTTT. As protein: CASSLVGTNEKLFF.

A few counts support this clonotype. V and J are TRBV30 and TRBJ2-7; 12 bases agree with TRBD2. The CDR3 extends over 17 amino acids. The trim removed 1 base at V and 4 bases at J, leaving 11 bases unmatched. CDR1 is GTSNPN and CDR2 is SVGIG in the germline V gene (reference sequence). The CDR3 nucleotides are TGTGCCTGGAGTGACTACCGACGGACTAGCGGGAATTACGAGCAGTACTTC. Amino acid sequence: CAWSDYRRTSGNYEQYF.

The chain has TRBV5-1 and TRBJ1-1; weak D call: TRBD1 (5 bases). Trimming stripped 4 bases from V and 1 base from J, with 14 bases between. Germline V CDR1 and CDR2: SGHRS, YFSETQ. The CDR3 consists of 15 residues. CDR3: CASSPMGTGNTEAFF. The CDR3 nucleotides are TGCGCCAGCAGCCCGATGGGGACGGGGAACACTGAAGCTTTCTTT.

The gene calls are TRBV5-6 and TRBJ1-5; no clear D. From germline, CDR1 is SGHDT and CDR2 YYEEEE. Trimming stripped 2 bases from V and 3 bases from J, with 9 bases between. The CDR3 length is 14 residues. This CDR3 is CASSFGSLNQPQHF. The CDR3 coding sequence is TGTGCCAGCAGCTTCGGCAGCCTCAATCAGCCCCAGCATTTT.

The genes are TRBV14 and TRBJ1-6, with D perhaps matching TRBD1 (6 bases). The germline V gene has CDR1 SGHDN and CDR2 FVKESK. The CDR3 runs to 14 residues. V was pared by 6 bases and J by 7 bases, with 13 bases between. The CDR3, as DNA: TGTGCCAGCAGTCGCATCGACAGGAATTCACCCCTCCACTTT. Its translation: CASSRIDRNSPLHF.

The chain combines TRBV2 with TRBJ1-2, with D possibly matching TRBD1 (5 bases). CDR3 length: 14 amino acids. Germline CDR1 and CDR2: SNHLY and FYNNEI. V dropped 1 base and J dropped 11 bases, with 17 bases sitting between them. The CDR3 DNA is TGTGCCAGCAGTGAAGACAGGAGCGGAGACGGGTACACCTTC. Translated, it gives CASSEDRSGDGYTF.

The V and J genes are TRBV29-1 and TRBJ2-5; 11 bases are a match to TRBD2. Losses at the gene ends were 1 base for V and 3 bases for J; bases not matched to a gene: 10. The CDR3 is 17 residues long. CDR1 is SQVTM, CDR2 ANQGSEA, per germline. The CDR3 protein is CSVEALPASGRKETQYF. The CDR3 nucleotides are TGCAGCGTTGAAGCCCTCCCCGCTAGCGGGAGGAAAGAGACCCAGTACTTC. The complete variable domain, with remaining parts taken from reference TRBV29-1 and TRBJ2-5, reads SAVISQKPSRDICQRGTSLTIQCQVDSQVTMMFWYRQQPGQSLTLIATANQGSEATYESGFVIDKFPISRPNLTFSTLTVSNMSPEDSSIYLCSVEALPASGRKETQYFGPGTRLLVL.

The V gene is TRBV12-3 or TRBV12-4, the J gene TRBJ1-3; TRBD1 agrees at 8 bases. The CDR3 spans 15 residues. V shed 11 bases, J shed 0 bases, and the junction held 9 bases outside the gene matches. CDR3 protein: CALPEGQGSGNTIYF. The CDR3 nucleotides read TGTGCCCTTCCGGAAGGACAGGGCTCTGGAAACACCATATATTTT.

This clonotype was seen a few times. This sequence joins TRBV12-3 or TRBV12-4 and TRBJ2-2; D not certain. CDR3 length equals 11 residues. V was trimmed by 7 bases and J by 5 bases, leaving 5 bases between them. CDR3 bases: TGTGCCAGCAAGCGAACCGGGGAGCTGTTTTTT. Translation gives CASKRTGELFF.